The clone carrying this TCR beta chain has a handful of counts. Assay used: immunoSEQ multiplex PCR; TCRdb lists only in-frame clones, some missing. The repertoire includes 120,000 to 150,000 clones, roughly 80% of them detected once, and around a sixth sits in the top ten. These data originate in a study of blood T cell repertoires in COVID-19. Study context: Sources were T cells, B-cell-depleted T cells, or PBMCs; the material itself was cDNA or gDNA.

This CDR3 comprises 12 residues. V was shortened by 8 bases and J by 1 base, with 5 bases between the two germline ends. Germline V gives CDR1 KGHSH, CDR2 LQKENI. The receptor was isolated from a man aged 50 to 60 with acute or convalescent COVID-19. The source material was peripheral blood. V is TRBV18 and J is TRBJ2-2, with no clear D. CDR3 amino acids: CASHWNTGELFF. CDR3 coding DNA: TGTGCCAGCCACTGGAACACCGGGGAGCTGTTTTTT.